A selection of T cell receptor beta chains follows, all from one sample in a study of T-cell memory formation after mild COVID-19. Via MiXCR, TCRdb re-called the 5' RACE reads, giving one row per CDR3 protein. Here the sample spans approximately 500,000 distinct CDR3 sequences, about 23% being singletons. Source material: PBMCs or a T cell subset sorted from them (not recorded which). These receptors all come from an adult woman who had mild COVID-19 (a few samples of this study predate the infection). Cell type and time point are not known. The CDR3 runs from the conserved cysteine through the conserved F or W. Each record gives: V gene, clone size, D gene, J gene, CDR3 DNA, CDR3 protein. A D gene is named only where the DNA matches it firmly. A row's size may be missing; if present it is once, few, many or a size class.

TRBV3-1	-	-	TRBJ2-1	TGTGCCAGCAGCCAAAGGGTAGTAGTGGATGAGCAGTTCTTC	CASSQRVVVDEQFF
TRBV4-3	few	TRBD1	TRBJ2-1	TGCGCCAGCAGCCAAGCTACAGGGGATGAGCAGTTCTTC	CASSQATGDEQFF
TRBV7-8	few	-	TRBJ2-7	TGTGCCAGCAGCGCGGCGCCGATTGGCTCCTACGAGCAGTACTTC	CASSAAPIGSYEQYF
TRBV20-1	few	-	TRBJ2-3	TGCAGTGCTAGAGATCGTTCAGGATCTAGCACAGATACGCAGTATTTT	CSARDRSGSSTDTQYF
TRBV30	-	-	TRBJ1-2	TGTGCCTGGATCCAACAGAGTAACTATGGCTACACCTTC	CAWIQQSNYGYTF
TRBV4-1	few	-	TRBJ2-2	TGCGCCAGCAGCCAAGAAGGGGCGACAGCGAACACCGGGGAGCTGTTTTTT	CASSQEGATANTGELFF
TRBV11-1	few	TRBD1	TRBJ2-5	TGTGCCAGCAGCCCCCGGGACAGGGACCTTGAGACCCAGTACTTC	CASSPRDRDLETQYF
TRBV6-5	few	TRBD2	TRBJ2-7	TGTGCCAGCAGTTCCCTAATCACTAGCGGGATCGGCTACGAGCAGTACTTC	CASSSLITSGIGYEQYF
TRBV7-2	few	TRBD2	TRBJ2-1	TGTGCCAGCAGCTACACTAGCGCCCCCTACAATGAGCAGTTCTTC	CASSYTSAPYNEQFF
TRBV5-1	few	-	TRBJ1-1	TGCGCCAGCAGCCCGGGCTGGGGGAACACTGAAGCTTTCTTT	CASSPGWGNTEAFF
TRBV4-1	few	TRBD2	TRBJ2-1	TGCGCCAGCAGCTCCCCGCTAGCGGGGGGGCCTCGGGAGCAGTTCTTC	CASSSPLAGGPREQFF
TRBV5-1	once	-	TRBJ2-7	TGCGCCAGCAGCATAATCTTGACAGACGAGCTGTACTTC	CASSIILTDELYF
TRBV5-1	few	-	TRBJ2-1	TGCGCCAGCAGCTTAGAACAGGGTACCTACAATGAGCAGTTCTTC	CASSLEQGTYNEQFF
TRBV4-1	many	-	TRBJ1-1	TGCGCCAGCAGCCAAGACAGGGATAACACTGAAGCTTTCTTT	CASSQDRDNTEAFF
TRBV11-2	few	-	TRBJ2-3	TGTGCCAGCAGCCCGTACCGGGGGGCCCCAGATACGCAGTATTTT	CASSPYRGAPDTQYF
TRBV6-1	-	-	TRBJ1-2	TGTGCCAGCAGTGTGGCAGACTATGGCTACACCTTC	CASSVADYGYTF
TRBV12-3/TRBV12-4	-	TRBD1	TRBJ1-1	TGTGCCAGCAGTTCGCGGACAGGGGGCACTGAAGCTTTCTTT	CASSSRTGGTEAFF
TRBV5-1	few	-	TRBJ2-5	TGCGCCAGCAGGCCCGGACTGGGAAGCGGGACCCAGTACTTC	CASRPGLGSGTQYF
TRBV7-2	-	TRBD2	TRBJ2-2	TGTGCCAGCAGCCTCTTCGCGACTAGCTACGCGAACACCGGGGAGCTGTTTTTT	CASSLFATSYANTGELFF
TRBV12-3/TRBV12-4	many	-	TRBJ2-2	TGTGCCAGCAGCCGGAACACCGGGGAGCTGTTTTTT	CASSRNTGELFF
TRBV5-1	-	TRBD1	TRBJ1-1	TGCGCCAGCAGCTTGGCCACGGACAGGGGATTTCCGAACACTGAAGCTTTCTTT	CASSLATDRGFPNTEAFF
TRBV20-1	-	TRBD1	TRBJ1-5	TGCAGTGCTGCTCCGGGACAGGGGAAAAATCAGCCCCAGCATTTT	CSAAPGQGKNQPQHF
TRBV9	few	-	TRBJ2-7	TGTGCCAGCAGCGCTCCCGGACGGGGATACGAGCAGTACTTC	CASSAPGRGYEQYF
TRBV20-1	-	TRBD2	TRBJ2-7	TGCAGTGCTCCCGGGACTAGCGGCCCCTACGAGCAGTACTTC	CSAPGTSGPYEQYF
TRBV7-9	few	-	TRBJ2-7	TGTGCCAGCAGCGCGGGGGGACAGGGCCACGAGCAGTACTTC	CASSAGGQGHEQYF
TRBV9	few	TRBD2	TRBJ2-7	TGTGCCAGCAGCGTAGCACTGTGGCTAGCGGGCCTGTACGAGCAGTACTTC	CASSVALWLAGLYEQYF
TRBV4-2	-	TRBD2	TRBJ2-5	TGTGCCAGCAGCCAAGAGGATGTAGCGGGGTTTGGGACCCAGTACTTC	CASSQEDVAGFGTQYF
TRBV7-3	-	-	TRBJ2-2	TGTGCCAGCAGCTTAACGGGAGGGAACACCGGGGAGCTGTTTTTT	CASSLTGGNTGELFF
TRBV6-5	few	-	TRBJ1-3	TGTGCCAGCAGTTACTCGGGCAGAAGAGGAAACACCATATATTTT	CASSYSGRRGNTIYF
TRBV7-9	-	-	TRBJ2-2	TGTGCCAGCAGCTTAGGACCAGCCACCGGGGAGCTGTTTTTT	CASSLGPATGELFF
TRBV12-3/TRBV12-4	-	-	TRBJ1-2	TGTGCCAGCAGTTTTGTCGGGGTTTTAGCTAACTATGGCTACACCTTC	CASSFVGVLANYGYTF
TRBV5-1	-	-	TRBJ1-4	TGCGCCAGCAGCTTGGGCAGTGCAACTAATGAAAAACTGTTTTTT	CASSLGSATNEKLFF
TRBV6-2/TRBV6-3	few	TRBD2	TRBJ2-7	TGTGCCAGCAGCCTGAGGACTAGCGGTAACGAGCAGTACTTC	CASSLRTSGNEQYF
TRBV12-3/TRBV12-4	-	-	TRBJ1-1	TGTGCCAGCAGCACAGGGAGGCTATACCTGAACACTGAAGCTTTCTTT	CASSTGRLYLNTEAFF
TRBV7-9	few	-	TRBJ2-5	TGTGCCAGCAGCTTAAGTGCGTCGGGGCCGTGGGAGACCCAGTACTTC	CASSLSASGPWETQYF
TRBV24-1	-	TRBD1	TRBJ2-3	TGTGCCACCAGTGACCCAGGGGGCGAGGGCACAGATACGCAGTATTTT	CATSDPGGEGTDTQYF
TRBV29-1	few	TRBD1	TRBJ2-7	TGCAGCGTGTCCGGGACAGGGGAGGGCTACGAGCAGTACTTC	CSVSGTGEGYEQYF
TRBV5-5	-	-	TRBJ1-1	TGTGCCAGCAGCTTGGCCTCTGGTCAGGTCTTAACTGAAGCTTTCTTT	CASSLASGQVLTEAFF
TRBV7-2	-	TRBD2	TRBJ2-3	TGTGCCAGCAGCTTCCCTCGGGAGGGAGAAAGCACAGATACGCAGTATTTT	CASSFPREGESTDTQYF
TRBV2	once	-	TRBJ1-2	TGTGCCAGCAGTGCCCGGGTGAGAAAACCTAACTATGGCTACACCTTC	CASSARVRKPNYGYTF
TRBV12-3/TRBV12-4	few	-	TRBJ2-1	TGTGCCAGCAGTTCGCCGGGACCGGCGGGGGAGCAGTTCTTC	CASSSPGPAGEQFF
TRBV7-2	few	-	TRBJ2-7	TGTGCCAGCAGCTTCGGGTTCTACGAGCAGTACTTC	CASSFGFYEQYF
TRBV6-6	few	-	TRBJ2-3	TGTGCCAGCAGTTACGACCTCGGGGATACGCAGTATTTT	CASSYDLGDTQYF
TRBV7-2	-	-	TRBJ1-1	TGTGCCTCTGACAGCTTTACAGGGTTCGCTGAAGCTTTCTTT	CASDSFTGFAEAFF
TRBV18	many	-	TRBJ2-1	TGTGCCAGCTCACCCCGGAGCTCCTACAATGAGCAGTTCTTC	CASSPRSSYNEQFF
TRBV24-1	-	-	TRBJ2-2	TGTGCCACCAGTGACAGGGGCTGGGAGCTGTTTTTT	CATSDRGWELFF
TRBV18	once	-	TRBJ2-3	TGTGCCAGCTCACCTCTTGGGTACACGCAGTATTTT	CASSPLGYTQYF
TRBV5-1	-	-	TRBJ2-7	TGCGCCAGCAGCCTGACGGCTGGACAGCTCTACGAGCAGTACTTC	CASSLTAGQLYEQYF
TRBV20-1	few	-	TRBJ1-3	TGCAGTGCTAGAGGACCAGAGGGAAACACCATATATTTT	CSARGPEGNTIYF
TRBV7-9	-	-	TRBJ2-7	TGTGCCAGCAGCGGGGAGGGGGATATCTCCTACGAGCAGTACTTC	CASSGEGDISYEQYF
TRBV12-3/TRBV12-4	-	-	TRBJ1-2	TGTGCCAGCTATGGGTACAGGGCGGAAGGCTACACCTTC	CASYGYRAEGYTF
TRBV10-3	-	-	TRBJ2-3	TGTGCCATCAGCGTTTCCGGGGCAGATACGCAGTATTTT	CAISVSGADTQYF
TRBV2	-	-	TRBJ2-1	TGTGCCAGCCCGCGGACAGCCTACAATGAGCAGTTCTTC	CASPRTAYNEQFF
TRBV12-3/TRBV12-4	-	TRBD2	TRBJ2-1	TGTGCCAGCAGTTTCGGACTAGCGGGGGCCAGCTCCTACAATGAGCAGTTCTTC	CASSFGLAGASSYNEQFF
TRBV3-1	-	-	TRBJ2-3	TGTGCCGCCCGTAGTCCCTACACAGATACGCAGTATTTT	CAARSPYTDTQYF
TRBV4-2	-	-	TRBJ2-1	TGTGCCAGCAGCCAAGCCCCGTACAATGAGCAGTTCTTC	CASSQAPYNEQFF
TRBV9	-	-	TRBJ2-7	TGTGCCAGCAGCCCCCGGGACACAGTCTACGAGCAGTACTTC	CASSPRDTVYEQYF
TRBV20-1	-	-	TRBJ2-5	TGCAGTGCTAGAGTCGGACTCCACCGTGGGGCCCAGTACTTC	CSARVGLHRGAQYF